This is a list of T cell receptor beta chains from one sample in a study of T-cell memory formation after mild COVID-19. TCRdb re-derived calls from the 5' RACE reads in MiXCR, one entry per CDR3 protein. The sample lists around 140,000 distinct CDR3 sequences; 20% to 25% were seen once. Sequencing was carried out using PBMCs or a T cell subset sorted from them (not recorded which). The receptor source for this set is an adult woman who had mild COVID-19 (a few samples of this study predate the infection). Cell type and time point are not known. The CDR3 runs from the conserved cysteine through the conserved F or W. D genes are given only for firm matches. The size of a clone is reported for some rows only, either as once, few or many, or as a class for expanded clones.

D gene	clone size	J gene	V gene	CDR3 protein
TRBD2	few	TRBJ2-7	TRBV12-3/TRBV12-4	CASSVPAGEGLGEQYF
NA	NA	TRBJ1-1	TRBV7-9	CASSLFLQGLAEAFF
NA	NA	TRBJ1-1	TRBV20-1	CSAGTVLDSEAFF
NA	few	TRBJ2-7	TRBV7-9	CASSSPPGTPTYEQYF
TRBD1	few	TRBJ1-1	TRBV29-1	CSVEDHGTGGEAFF
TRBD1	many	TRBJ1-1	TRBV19	CASSPWGQGHTEAFF
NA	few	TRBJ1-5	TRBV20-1	CSARDRSGPSYSNQPQHF
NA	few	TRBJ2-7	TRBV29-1	CSVEVLRDYPGHYSYEQYF
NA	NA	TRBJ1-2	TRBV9	CASSPQDVINYGYTF
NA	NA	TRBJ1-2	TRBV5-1	CASSFDRNYGYTF
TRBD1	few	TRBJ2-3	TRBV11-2	CASSPPPTGGTDTQYF
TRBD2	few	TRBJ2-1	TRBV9	CASSDPGVAGYEQFF
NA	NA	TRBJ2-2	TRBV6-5	CASSYYQGGELFF
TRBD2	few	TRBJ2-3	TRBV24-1	CATSDPGLAGGSDTQYF
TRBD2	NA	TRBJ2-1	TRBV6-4	CASSDGLAGGNEQFF
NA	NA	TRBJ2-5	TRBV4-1	CASSQGGTLDSETQYF
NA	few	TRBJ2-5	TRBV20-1	CSAQSGETQYF
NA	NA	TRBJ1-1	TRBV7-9	CASSWDYEAFF
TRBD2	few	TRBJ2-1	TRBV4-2	CASSQSLAAHNEQFF
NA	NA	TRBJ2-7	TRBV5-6	CASSLHVAELYEQYF
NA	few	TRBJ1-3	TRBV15	CATSREKWQLSGNTIYF
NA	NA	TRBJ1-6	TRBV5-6	CASSLTPGIGSPLHF
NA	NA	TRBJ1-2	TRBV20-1	CSAQWGYGYTF
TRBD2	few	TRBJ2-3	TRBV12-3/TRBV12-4	CASSMTSGVTDTQYF
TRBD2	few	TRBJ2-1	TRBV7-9	CASSLVTSGGDEQFF
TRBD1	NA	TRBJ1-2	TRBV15	CATSQGESYGYTF
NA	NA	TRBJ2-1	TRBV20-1	CSAGASNEQFF
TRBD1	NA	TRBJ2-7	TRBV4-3	CASSQAWTGGYEQYF
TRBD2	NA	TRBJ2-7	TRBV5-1	CASSLIEAVEGGNPYEQYF
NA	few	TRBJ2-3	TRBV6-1	CASTILGSDTQYF
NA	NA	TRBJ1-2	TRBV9	CASSLDSNYGYTF
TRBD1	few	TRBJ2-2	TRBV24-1	CATRETGGFNTGELFF
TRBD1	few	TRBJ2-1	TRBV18	CASSPELTGTGLYNEQFF
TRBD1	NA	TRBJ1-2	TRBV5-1	CASSLGGGGHYGYTF
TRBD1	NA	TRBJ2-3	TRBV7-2	CASSLIGQGPDTQYF
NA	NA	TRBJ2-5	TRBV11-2	CASSSYPLTSSSHQETQYF
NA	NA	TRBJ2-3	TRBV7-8	CASSAKGTDTQYF
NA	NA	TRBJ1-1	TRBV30	CAWTPGWTEAFF
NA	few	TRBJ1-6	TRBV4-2	CASSPRPEGPGNSPLHF
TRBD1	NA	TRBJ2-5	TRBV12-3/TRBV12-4	CASSFGQGVLETQYF
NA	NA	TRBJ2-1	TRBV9	CASSVVGTSFAGQFF
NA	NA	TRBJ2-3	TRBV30	CAWSVLADTQYF
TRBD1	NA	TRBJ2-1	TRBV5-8	CASSLDRTGSYNEQFF
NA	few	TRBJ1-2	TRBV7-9	CASSSGERNYGYTF
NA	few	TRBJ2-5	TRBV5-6	CASSLGADGGQETQYF
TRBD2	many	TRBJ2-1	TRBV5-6	CASSLTSGYNEQFF
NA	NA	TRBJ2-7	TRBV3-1	CASSHEVGSPYEQYF